This T cell receptor beta chain emerged from a study of blood T cell repertoires in COVID-19. Germline CDR1 LGHDT, CDR2 YNNKEL (reference sequence). The CDR3 length is 16 residues. Deletions cut 0 bases from V and 0 bases from J, with 11 bases between. The assay was immunoSEQ multiplex PCR, and TCRdb's table has in-frame clones only and misses some. The sample has some 240,000 clones, about 79% seen once. Specimen: peripheral blood. The chain combines TRBV3-1 (or the pseudogene TRBV3-2) with TRBJ1-2; unclear D gene. The receptor's source is a man between 50 and 59 years old with active or convalescent COVID-19. In DNA form, the CDR3 reads TGTGCCAGCAGCCAAGATAGAATCGGAGCTAACTATGGCTACACCTTC. Amino acid sequence: CASSQDRIGANYGYTF.